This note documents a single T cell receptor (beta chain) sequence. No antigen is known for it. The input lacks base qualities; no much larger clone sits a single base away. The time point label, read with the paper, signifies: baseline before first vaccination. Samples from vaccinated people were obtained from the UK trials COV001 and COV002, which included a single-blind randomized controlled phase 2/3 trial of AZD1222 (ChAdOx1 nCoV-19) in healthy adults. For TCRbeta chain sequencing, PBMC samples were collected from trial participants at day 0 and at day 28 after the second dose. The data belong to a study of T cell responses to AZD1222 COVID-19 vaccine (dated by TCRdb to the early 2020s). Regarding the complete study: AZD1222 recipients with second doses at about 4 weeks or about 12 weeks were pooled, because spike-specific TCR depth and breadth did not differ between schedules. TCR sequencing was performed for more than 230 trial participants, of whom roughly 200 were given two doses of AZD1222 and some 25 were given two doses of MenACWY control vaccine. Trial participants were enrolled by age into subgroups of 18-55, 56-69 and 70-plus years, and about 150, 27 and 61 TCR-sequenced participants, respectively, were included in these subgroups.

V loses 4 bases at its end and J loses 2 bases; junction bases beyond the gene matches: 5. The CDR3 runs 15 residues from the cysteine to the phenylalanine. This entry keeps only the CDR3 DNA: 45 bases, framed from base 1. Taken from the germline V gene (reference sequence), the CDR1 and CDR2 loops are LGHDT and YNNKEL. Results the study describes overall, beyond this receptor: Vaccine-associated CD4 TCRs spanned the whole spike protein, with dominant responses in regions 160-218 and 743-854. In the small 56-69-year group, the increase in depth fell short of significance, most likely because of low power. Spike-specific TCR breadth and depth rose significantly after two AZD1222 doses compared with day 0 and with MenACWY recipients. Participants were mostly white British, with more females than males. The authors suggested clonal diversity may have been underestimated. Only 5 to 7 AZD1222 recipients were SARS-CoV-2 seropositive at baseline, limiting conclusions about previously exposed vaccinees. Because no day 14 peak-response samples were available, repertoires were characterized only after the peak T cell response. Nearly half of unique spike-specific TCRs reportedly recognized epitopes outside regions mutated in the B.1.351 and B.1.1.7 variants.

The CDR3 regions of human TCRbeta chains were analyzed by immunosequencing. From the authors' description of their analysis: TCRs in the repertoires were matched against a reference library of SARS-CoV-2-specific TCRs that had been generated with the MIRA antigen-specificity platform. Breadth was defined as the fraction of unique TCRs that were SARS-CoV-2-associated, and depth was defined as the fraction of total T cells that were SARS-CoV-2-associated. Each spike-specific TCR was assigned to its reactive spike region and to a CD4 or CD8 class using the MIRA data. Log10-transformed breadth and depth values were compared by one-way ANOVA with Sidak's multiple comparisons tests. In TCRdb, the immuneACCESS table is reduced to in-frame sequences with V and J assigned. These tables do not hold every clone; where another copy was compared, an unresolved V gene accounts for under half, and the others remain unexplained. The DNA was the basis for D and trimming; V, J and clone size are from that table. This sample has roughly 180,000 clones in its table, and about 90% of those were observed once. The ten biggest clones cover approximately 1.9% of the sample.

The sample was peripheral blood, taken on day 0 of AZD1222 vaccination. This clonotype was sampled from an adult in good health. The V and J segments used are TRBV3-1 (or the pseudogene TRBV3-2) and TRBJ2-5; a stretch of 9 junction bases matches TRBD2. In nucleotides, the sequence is TGTGCCAGCAGCCGGAATAGCGGGGGACAAGAGACCCAGTACTTC. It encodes CASSRNSGGQETQYF.